The 8 T cell receptor beta chains below all came from one sample that was sequenced in a study of T cell responses to AZD1222 COVID-19 vaccine. The data were produced by immunoSEQ multiplex PCR, yet TCRdb's version contains in-frame clones alone and is incomplete. Here the sample spans about 130,000 clones, roughly nine tenths being singletons. The source material was peripheral blood, sampled on day 0 of AZD1222 vaccination. These receptor sequences come from an adult in good health.

The rearrangement uses TRBV15 and TRBJ2-4; a possible D gene is TRBD2 (6 bases). V was trimmed by 1 base and J by 9 bases, leaving 13 bases between them. This CDR3 comprises 14 residues. Germline CDR1 reads LNHNV; CDR2 reads YYDKDF (reference sequence). The CDR3 region has the DNA TGTGCCACCAGCAGAGTAAGGGAGGTCGGCATTCAGTACTTC. Encoded protein: CATSRVREVGIQYF.

V usage is TRBV7-2 and J usage is TRBJ2-1; 11 nucleotides align to TRBD2. J lost 0 bases, V lost 6 bases, and 10 bases had no gene match. The germline V gene has CDR1 SGHTA and CDR2 FQGNSA. The CDR3 is 18 amino acids. The CDR3: CASRPAGLAASSYNEQFF. The CDR3 coding sequence is TGTGCCAGCAGACCAGCGGGACTAGCGGCCTCCTCCTACAATGAGCAGTTCTTC.

This sequence joins TRBV28 and TRBJ1-5, with 7 bases that match TRBD1. CDR3 length equals 15 residues. Trimming cost V 2 bases and J 6 bases; bases outside gene matches: 7. CDR1 is MDHEN and CDR2 is SYDVKM in the germline V gene. The CDR3 loop is CASSLGRGLSQPQHF. The DNA of the CDR3 is TGTGCCAGCAGTTTAGGCAGGGGGTTGAGTCAGCCCCAGCATTTT.

The V gene is TRBV7-9, the J gene TRBJ1-4, with TRBD1 identical over 9 bases. The germline gives CDR1 SEHNR, CDR2 FQNEAQ (reference sequence). The CDR3 is 15 amino acids. The J segment lost 8 bases and the V segment lost 5 bases, leaving 9 bases of the junction unmatched. The CDR3, as DNA: TGTGCCAGCAGCAGGGGATCCGGGACAGGGGAAAAACTGTTTTTT. Its translation is CASSRGSGTGEKLFF.

The chain is built from TRBV5-1 and TRBJ1-1; 8 bases line up with TRBD1. From germline, CDR1 is SGHRS and CDR2 YFSETQ. The CDR3 has 18 amino acids. Germline trimming cut 4 bases from V and 4 bases from J; bases unmatched to any gene: 18. The DNA of the CDR3 is TGCGCCAGCAGCCCGGGGGGTCACAAGGACAGGGTGCCCACTGAAGCTTTCTTT. This gives the protein CASSPGGHKDRVPTEAFF.

The V gene is TRBV7-9, the J gene TRBJ2-2; 9 bases are a match to TRBD2. CDR3 length: 15 residues. The trim removed 5 bases at V and 6 bases at J, leaving 7 bases unmatched. The V gene's germline CDR1 is SEHNR and CDR2 FQNEAQ (reference sequence). The CDR3 nucleotides are TGTGCCAGCAGCCCTGGGATAGCGGGAGCCGGGGAGCTGTTTTTT. Its translation: CASSPGIAGAGELFF.

This clone occurred once. The chain carries TRBV5-1 and TRBJ2-1; D uncertain. Germline-derived CDR1 and CDR2 are SGHRS and YFSETQ. Trimming left V 0 bases short and J 3 bases short, with 10 bases between. The CDR3 sequence is 15 residues long. The CDR3 is CASSLGLPGYNEQFF. CDR3 sequence (DNA): TGCGCCAGCAGCTTGGGACTCCCGGGCTACAATGAGCAGTTCTTC.

V usage is TRBV7-9 and J usage is TRBJ2-7; 8 positions match TRBD1. CDR1 and CDR2 (germline): SEHNR, FQNEAQ (reference sequence). The junction had 3 bases not matched to a gene; V was cut back by 4 bases and J by 1 base. This CDR3 has 14 residues. As DNA, the CDR3 is TGTGCCAGCAGCTCAGACAGGGGATCCTACGAGCAGTACTTC. This gives the protein CASSSDRGSYEQYF.